These T cell receptor beta chains were read from a single sample in a study of CD8 T cells in ankylosing spondylitis. From the 5' RACE reads, TCRdb called clonotypes with MiXCR, one entry per CDR3 protein. Counted here are under 300,000 distinct CDR3 sequences, more than 15% occurring once; the ten biggest clones make up over 25%. The sequencing input was blood, either unsorted or a sorted T cell fraction (not recorded which). These receptors came from a male donor with ankylosing spondylitis or in good health (not recorded which). Each CDR3 is given without its conserved first and last residue. Fields, in order: D gene, J gene, V gene, CDR3 protein. D genes are given only for firm matches.

>.|TRBJ1-2|TRBV28
ASSPEGTYGYT
>.|TRBJ2-1|TRBV6-1
ASSPRGVGHNEQF
>TRBD1|TRBJ2-3|TRBV5-1
ASSLAQGADTQY
>.|TRBJ2-3|TRBV2
ASSIRLDEAENTDTQY
>TRBD1|TRBJ2-4|TRBV27
ASNTGGAKNIQY
>.|TRBJ2-3|TRBV6-4
ASSDGREVTDTQY
>.|TRBJ1-1|TRBV7-9
ASRRTGTGNTEAF
>TRBD1|TRBJ2-7|TRBV6-2/TRBV6-3
ASSYSGQGRYEQY
>.|TRBJ1-5|TRBV21-1
ASSKGLGGAYSNQPQH
>.|TRBJ2-7|TRBV30
AWSVSLALSEQY
>.|TRBJ2-1|TRBV4-1
ASSQDLGSSGSEQF
>TRBD2|TRBJ2-3|TRBV20-1
SAKSGGRATNTDTQY
>TRBD1|TRBJ2-7|TRBV27
ASSLHGDRSYEQY
>TRBD2|TRBJ2-3|TRBV20-1
SASRVVSSGPTDTQY
>TRBD2|TRBJ2-1|TRBV7-3
ASSLTGLAGHEQF
>.|TRBJ1-2|TRBV9
ASSPDGNYGYT
>.|TRBJ2-5|TRBV6-6
ASSYEGLETQY
>.|TRBJ2-1|TRBV5-1
ASSLDGGLRSYNEQF
>.|TRBJ1-3|TRBV29-1
SVVVGNVNTIY
>.|TRBJ2-7|TRBV25-1
ASSDTLSYEQY
>TRBD2|TRBJ2-1|TRBV27
ASMLIAGNEQF
>.|TRBJ2-5|TRBV29-1
SVSPGHEEETQY
>.|TRBJ1-1|TRBV4-2
ASSQGPAENTEAF
>.|TRBJ1-2|TRBV7-2
ASSSIGRARDGYT
>TRBD2|TRBJ2-3|TRBV6-1
ASSLRAGGPAKTDTQY
>TRBD2|TRBJ2-7|TRBV6-2/TRBV6-3
ASSYDHPGGARYEQY
>TRBD1|TRBJ2-2|TRBV9
ASSGRGQGDTGELF
>TRBD2|TRBJ2-1|TRBV14
ASSQVGGAPREYNEQF
>TRBD2|TRBJ2-7|TRBV5-1
ASNGGVEEQY
>.|TRBJ1-4|TRBV7-9
ASTLSLGEKLF
>.|TRBJ1-1|TRBV4-1
ASSRVPGTIDTEAF
>.|TRBJ2-7|TRBV28
ASTKRGDRVGAGVAYEQY
>.|TRBJ2-1|TRBV28
ASSLSPGVSYNEQF
>.|TRBJ2-7|TRBV4-1
ASSQFGDSSYEQY
>.|TRBJ1-2|TRBV9
ASSETWWGYT
>TRBD2|TRBJ2-1|TRBV27
ASSSGTSGSYNEQF
>.|TRBJ2-2|TRBV28
ASSFLSSDQDTGELF
>TRBD2|TRBJ2-5|TRBV20-1
SAGGPAGVETQY
>TRBD2|TRBJ2-1|TRBV6-2/TRBV6-3
ASSKTSGRATEQF
>.|TRBJ2-5|TRBV15
ATSREPAQETQY
>TRBD1|TRBJ2-7|TRBV4-3
ASSQRTGDEQY
>.|TRBJ2-7|TRBV24-1
ATSEGRGYEQY
>.|TRBJ1-5|TRBV4-2
ASSQEEGASNQPQH
>.|TRBJ1-3|TRBV7-2
ASSLVSSSGNTIY
>.|TRBJ2-5|TRBV3-1
ASSQSIIGEKAQAQY